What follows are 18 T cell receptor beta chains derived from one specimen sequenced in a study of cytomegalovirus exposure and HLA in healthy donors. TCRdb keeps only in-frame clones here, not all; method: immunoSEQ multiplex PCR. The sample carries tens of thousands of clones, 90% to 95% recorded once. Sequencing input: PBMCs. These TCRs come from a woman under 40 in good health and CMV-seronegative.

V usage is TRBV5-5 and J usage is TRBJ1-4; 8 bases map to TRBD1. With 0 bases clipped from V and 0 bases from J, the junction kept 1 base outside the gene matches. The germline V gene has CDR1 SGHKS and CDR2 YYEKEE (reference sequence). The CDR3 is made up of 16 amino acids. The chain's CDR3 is CASSLGGQATNEKLFF. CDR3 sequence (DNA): TGTGCCAGCAGCTTGGGGGGACAGGCAACTAATGAAAAACTGTTTTTT.

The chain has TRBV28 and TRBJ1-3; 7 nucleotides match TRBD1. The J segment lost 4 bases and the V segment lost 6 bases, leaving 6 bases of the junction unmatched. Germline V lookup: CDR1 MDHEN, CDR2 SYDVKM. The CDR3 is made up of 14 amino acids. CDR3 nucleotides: TGTGCCAGCAGAAGTTCGGGACAGGGAAACACCATATATTTT. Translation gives CASRSSGQGNTIYF.

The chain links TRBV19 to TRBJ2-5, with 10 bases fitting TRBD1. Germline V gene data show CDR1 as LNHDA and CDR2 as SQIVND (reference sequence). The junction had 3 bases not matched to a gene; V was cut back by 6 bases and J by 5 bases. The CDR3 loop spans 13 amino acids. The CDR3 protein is CASRRQGAETQYF. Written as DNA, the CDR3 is TGTGCCAGTAGACGACAGGGGGCCGAGACCCAGTACTTC.

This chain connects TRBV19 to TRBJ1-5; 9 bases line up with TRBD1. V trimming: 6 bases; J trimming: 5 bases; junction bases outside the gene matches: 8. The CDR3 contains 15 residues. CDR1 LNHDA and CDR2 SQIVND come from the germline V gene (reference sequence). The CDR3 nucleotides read TGTGCCAGTAGGGCGGGACAGGGAGGGTATCAGCCCCAGCATTTT. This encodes CASRAGQGGYQPQHF. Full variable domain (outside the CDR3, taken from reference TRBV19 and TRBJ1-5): DGGITQSPKYLFRKEGQNVTLSCEQNLNHDAMYWYRQDPGQGLRLIYYSQIVNDFQKGDIAEGYSVSREKKESFPLTVTSAQKNPTAFYLCASRAGQGGYQPQHFGDGTRLSIL.

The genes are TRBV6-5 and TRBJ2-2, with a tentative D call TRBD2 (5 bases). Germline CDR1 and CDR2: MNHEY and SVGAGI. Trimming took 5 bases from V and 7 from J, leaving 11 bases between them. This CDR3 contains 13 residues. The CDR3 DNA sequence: TGTGCCAGCAGTCTAGCCTCCAGCGGGGAGCTGTTTTTT. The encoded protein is CASSLASSGELFF.

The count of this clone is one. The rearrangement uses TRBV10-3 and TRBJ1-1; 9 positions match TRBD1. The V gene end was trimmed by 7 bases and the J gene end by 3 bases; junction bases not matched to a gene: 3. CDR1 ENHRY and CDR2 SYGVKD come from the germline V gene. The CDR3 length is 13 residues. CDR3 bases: TGTGCCATCAAGGGACAGGGCGACACTGAAGCTTTCTTT. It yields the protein CAIKGQGDTEAFF.

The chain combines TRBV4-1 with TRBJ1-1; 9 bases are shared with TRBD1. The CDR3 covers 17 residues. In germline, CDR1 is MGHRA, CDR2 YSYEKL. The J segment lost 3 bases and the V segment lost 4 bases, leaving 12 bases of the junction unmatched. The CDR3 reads CASSPHAGQGYDTEAFF. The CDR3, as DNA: TGCGCCAGCAGCCCCCACGCCGGACAGGGGTACGACACTGAAGCTTTCTTT.

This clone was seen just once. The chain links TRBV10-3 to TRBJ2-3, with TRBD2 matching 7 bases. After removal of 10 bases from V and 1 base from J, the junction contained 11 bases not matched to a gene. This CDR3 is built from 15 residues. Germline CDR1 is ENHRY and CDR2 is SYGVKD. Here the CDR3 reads CATSPLAAGTDTQYF. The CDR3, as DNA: TGTGCCACGTCCCCCCTAGCGGCTGGCACAGATACGCAGTATTTT.

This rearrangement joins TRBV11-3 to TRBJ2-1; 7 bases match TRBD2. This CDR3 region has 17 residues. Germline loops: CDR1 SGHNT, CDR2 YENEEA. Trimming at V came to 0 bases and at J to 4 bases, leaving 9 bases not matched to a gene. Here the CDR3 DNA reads TGTGCCAGCAGCTTAGAAAGGGCTAGCGGTTTGTACAATGAGCAGTTCTTC. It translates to CASSLERASGLYNEQFF. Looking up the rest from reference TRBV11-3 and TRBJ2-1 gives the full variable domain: EAGVVQSPRYKIIEKKQPVAFWCNPISGHNTLYWYLQNLGQGPELLIRYENEEAVDDSQLPKDRFSAERLKGVDSTLKIQPAELGDSAVYLCASSLERASGLYNEQFFGPGTRLTVL.

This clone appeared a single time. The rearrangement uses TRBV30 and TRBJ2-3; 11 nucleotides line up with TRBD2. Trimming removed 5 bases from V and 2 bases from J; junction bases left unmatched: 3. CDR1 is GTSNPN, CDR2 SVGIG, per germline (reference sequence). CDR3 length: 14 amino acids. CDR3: CAWGTSGPTDTQYF. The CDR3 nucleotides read TGTGCCTGGGGGACTAGCGGCCCCACAGATACGCAGTATTTT.

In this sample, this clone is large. CDR3: CAWSVLAGGPGELFF. DNA of the CDR3: TGTGCCTGGAGTGTACTAGCGGGGGGGCCCGGGGAGCTGTTTTTT. This chain uses TRBV30 with TRBJ2-2; 13 bases agree with TRBD2. Germline V lookup: CDR1 GTSNPN, CDR2 SVGIG (reference sequence). V trimming: 0 bases; J trimming: 6 bases; junction bases outside the gene matches: 1. CDR3 size: 15 residues.

CDR3 DNA: TGTGCCAGCCACCCCCCGGGACTAGCGGGATTGGGAGGCAAAAACATTCAGTACTTC. Translating gives CASHPPGLAGLGGKNIQYF. The V and J genes are TRBV5-4 and TRBJ2-4; 13 bases align to TRBD2. Per germline, CDR1 SGHNT and CDR2 YYREEE (reference sequence). J lost 3 bases, V lost 7 bases, and 16 bases had no gene match. This CDR3 spans 19 amino acids. Complete variable domain (other parts from reference TRBV5-4 and TRBJ2-4): ETGVTQSPTHLIKTRGQQVTLRCSSQSGHNTVSWYQQALGQGPQFIFQYYREEENGRGNFPPRFSGLQFPNYSSELNVNALELDDSALYLCASHPPGLAGLGGKNIQYFGAGTRLSVL.

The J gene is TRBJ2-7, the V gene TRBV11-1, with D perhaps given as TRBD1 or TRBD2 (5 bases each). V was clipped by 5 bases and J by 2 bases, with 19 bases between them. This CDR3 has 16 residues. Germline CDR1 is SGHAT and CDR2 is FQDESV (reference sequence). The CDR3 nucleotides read TGTGCCAGCAGCCTAGGGGCTAGCAGCATTACCTACGAGCAGTACTTC. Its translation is CASSLGASSITYEQYF.

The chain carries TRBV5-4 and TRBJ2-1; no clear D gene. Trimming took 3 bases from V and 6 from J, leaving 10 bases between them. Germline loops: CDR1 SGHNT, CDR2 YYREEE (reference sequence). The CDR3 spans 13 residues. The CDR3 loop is CASSYDFGNEQFF. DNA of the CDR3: TGTGCCAGCAGCTATGACTTCGGCAATGAGCAGTTCTTC. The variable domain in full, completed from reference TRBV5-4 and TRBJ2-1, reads ETGVTQSPTHLIKTRGQQVTLRCSSQSGHNTVSWYQQALGQGPQFIFQYYREEENGRGNFPPRFSGLQFPNYSSELNVNALELDDSALYLCASSYDFGNEQFFGPGTRLTVL.

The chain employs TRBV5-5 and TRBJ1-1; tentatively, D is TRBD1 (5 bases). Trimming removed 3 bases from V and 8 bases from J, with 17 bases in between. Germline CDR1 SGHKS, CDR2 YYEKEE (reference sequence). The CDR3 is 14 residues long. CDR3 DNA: TGTGCCAGCAGCTCCAAACCTTCGACAGTAGAAGCTTTCTTT. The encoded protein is CASSSKPSTVEAFF.

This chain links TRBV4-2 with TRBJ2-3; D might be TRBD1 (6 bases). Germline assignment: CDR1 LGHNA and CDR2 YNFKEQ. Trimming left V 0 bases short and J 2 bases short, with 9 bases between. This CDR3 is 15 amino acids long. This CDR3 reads CASSQEWTDTDTQYF. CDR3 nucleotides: TGTGCCAGCAGCCAAGAATGGACAGACACAGATACGCAGTATTTT.

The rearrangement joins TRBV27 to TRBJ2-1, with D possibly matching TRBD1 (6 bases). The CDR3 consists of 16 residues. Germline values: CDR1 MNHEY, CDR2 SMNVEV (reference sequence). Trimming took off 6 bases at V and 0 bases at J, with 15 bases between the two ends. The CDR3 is CASRNDRTDSYNEQFF. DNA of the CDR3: TGTGCCAGCAGAAATGACAGGACCGACTCCTACAATGAGCAGTTCTTC.

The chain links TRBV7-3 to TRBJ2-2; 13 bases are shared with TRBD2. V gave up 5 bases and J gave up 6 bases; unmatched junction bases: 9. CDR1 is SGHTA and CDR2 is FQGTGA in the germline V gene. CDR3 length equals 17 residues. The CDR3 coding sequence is TGTGCCAGCAGCCCCATATTACTAGCGGGAGGGCCCGGGGAGCTGTTTTTT. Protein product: CASSPILLAGGPGELFF.